The sequence of this T cell receptor beta chain was determined in a study of blood T cell repertoires in COVID-19. Concerning this clone: Other DNA sequences in this specimen translate into the identical CDR3.

CDR1 LGHNA and CDR2 YSLEER come from the germline V gene. Trimming removed 0 bases at V and 0 bases at J, with 5 bases between. There are 14 residues in the CDR3. Followed longitudinally, the Seattle patients had been enrolled during active infection. In the authors' workflow: Amplified reference gene primers provided the basis for estimating nucleated cell counts. The table came from immunoSEQ multiplex PCR; TCRdb's copy has only in-frame clones and leaves some out. D and trimming were read from the DNA, whereas the V and J calls and clone size are those reported in that table. The sample has approximately 160,000 clones, more than 85% seen once; the top ten hold approximately 2%.

The TCR comes from a woman aged 55-75 years with COVID-19, enrolled during active disease. Sequencing used peripheral blood. The V and J genes are TRBV4-3 and TRBJ1-2, with D perhaps TRBD1 (5 bases). The CDR3: CASSQDRANYGYTF. DNA of the CDR3: TGCGCCAGCAGCCAAGACAGGGCTAACTATGGCTACACCTTC.